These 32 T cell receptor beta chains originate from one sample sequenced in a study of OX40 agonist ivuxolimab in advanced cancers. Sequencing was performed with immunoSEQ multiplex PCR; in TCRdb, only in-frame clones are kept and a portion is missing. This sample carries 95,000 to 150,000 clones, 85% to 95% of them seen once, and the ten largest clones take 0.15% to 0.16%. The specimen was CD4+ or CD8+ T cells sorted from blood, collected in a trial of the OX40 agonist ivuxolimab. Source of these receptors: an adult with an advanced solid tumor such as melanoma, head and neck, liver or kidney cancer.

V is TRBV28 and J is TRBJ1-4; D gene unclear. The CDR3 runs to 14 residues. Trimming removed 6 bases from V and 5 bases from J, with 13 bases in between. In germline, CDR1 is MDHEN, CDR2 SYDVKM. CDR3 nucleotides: TGTGCCAGCAGAATACCGGGAGGGAATGAAAAACTGTTTTTT. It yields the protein CASRIPGGNEKLFF.

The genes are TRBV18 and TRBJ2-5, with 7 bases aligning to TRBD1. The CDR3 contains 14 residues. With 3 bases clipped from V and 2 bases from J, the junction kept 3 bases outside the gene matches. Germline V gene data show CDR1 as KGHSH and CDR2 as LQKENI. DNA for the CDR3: TGTGCCAGCTCACCCCCCAGGGGGCAAGAGACCCAGTACTTC. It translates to CASSPPRGQETQYF.

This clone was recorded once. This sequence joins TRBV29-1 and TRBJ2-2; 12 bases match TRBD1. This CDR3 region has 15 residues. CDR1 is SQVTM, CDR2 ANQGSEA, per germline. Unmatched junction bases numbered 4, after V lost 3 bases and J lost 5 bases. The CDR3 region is CSVERDRGLTGELFF. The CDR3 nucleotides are TGCAGCGTTGAGCGGGACAGGGGGCTAACCGGGGAGCTGTTTTTT.

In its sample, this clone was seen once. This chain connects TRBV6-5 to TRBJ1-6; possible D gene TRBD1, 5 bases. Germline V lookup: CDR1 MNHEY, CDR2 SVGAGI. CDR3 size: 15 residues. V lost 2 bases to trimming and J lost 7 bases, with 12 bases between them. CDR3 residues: CASSYEGRVNSPLHF. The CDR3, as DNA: TGTGCCAGCAGTTACGAGGGACGGGTAAATTCACCCCTCCACTTT.

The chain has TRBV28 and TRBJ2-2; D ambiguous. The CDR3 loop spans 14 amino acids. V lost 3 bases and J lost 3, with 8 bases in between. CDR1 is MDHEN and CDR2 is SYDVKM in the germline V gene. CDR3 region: CASSFTRYTGELFF. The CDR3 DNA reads TGTGCCAGCAGTTTTACAAGATACACCGGGGAGCTGTTTTTT. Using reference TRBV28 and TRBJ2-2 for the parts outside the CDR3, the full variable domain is DVKVTQSSRYLVKRTGEKVFLECVQDMDHENMFWYRQDPGLGLRLIYFSYDVKMKEKGDIPEGYSVSREKKERFSLILESASTNQTSMYLCASSFTRYTGELFFGEGSRLTVL.

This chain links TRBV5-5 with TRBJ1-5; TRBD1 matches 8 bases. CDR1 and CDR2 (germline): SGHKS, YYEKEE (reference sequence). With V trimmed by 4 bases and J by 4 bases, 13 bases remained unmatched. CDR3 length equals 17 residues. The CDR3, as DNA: TGTGCCAGCAGCCCTCGGCAGGGGGCTTCGGGTAATCAGCCCCAGCATTTT. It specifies CASSPRQGASGNQPQHF.

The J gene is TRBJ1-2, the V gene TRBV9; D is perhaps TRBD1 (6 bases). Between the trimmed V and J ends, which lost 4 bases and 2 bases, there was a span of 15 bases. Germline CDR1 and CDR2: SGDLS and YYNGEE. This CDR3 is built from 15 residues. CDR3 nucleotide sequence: TGTGCCAGCAGCCCGGGGGGGGCAGCCAACTATGGCTACACCTTC. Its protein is CASSPGGAANYGYTF.

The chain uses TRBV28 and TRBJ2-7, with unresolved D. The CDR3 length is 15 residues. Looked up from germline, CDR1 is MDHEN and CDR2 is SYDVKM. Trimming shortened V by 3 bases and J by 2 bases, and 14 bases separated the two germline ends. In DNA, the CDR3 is TGTGCCAGCAGTTTGAGAGTGGGCAAGACCTACGAGCAGTACTTC. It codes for CASSLRVGKTYEQYF.

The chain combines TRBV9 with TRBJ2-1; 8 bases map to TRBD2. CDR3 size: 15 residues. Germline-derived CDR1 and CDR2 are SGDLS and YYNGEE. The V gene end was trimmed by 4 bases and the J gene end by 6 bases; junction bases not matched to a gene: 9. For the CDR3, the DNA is TGTGCCAGCAGCCAGGGACTAGTAGGCTTCAATGAGCAGTTCTTC. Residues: CASSQGLVGFNEQFF.

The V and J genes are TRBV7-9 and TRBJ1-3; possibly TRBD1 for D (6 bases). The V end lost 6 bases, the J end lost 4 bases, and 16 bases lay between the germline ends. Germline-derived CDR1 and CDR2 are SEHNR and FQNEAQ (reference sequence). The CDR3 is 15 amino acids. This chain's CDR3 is CASSPTTGLGNTIYF. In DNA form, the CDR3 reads TGTGCCAGCAGTCCTACGACAGGATTAGGAAACACCATATATTTT.

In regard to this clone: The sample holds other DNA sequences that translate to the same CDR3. CDR3 residues: CASSLGLAGYEQYF. The DNA of the CDR3 is TGTGCCAGCAGCTTAGGCCTAGCGGGCTACGAGCAGTACTTC. V usage is TRBV7-2 and J usage is TRBJ2-7, with 8 positions matching TRBD2. Germline trimming cut 1 base from V and 3 bases from J; bases unmatched to any gene: 2. The CDR3 is 14 amino acids. Germline V gene data show CDR1 as SGHTA and CDR2 as FQGNSA.

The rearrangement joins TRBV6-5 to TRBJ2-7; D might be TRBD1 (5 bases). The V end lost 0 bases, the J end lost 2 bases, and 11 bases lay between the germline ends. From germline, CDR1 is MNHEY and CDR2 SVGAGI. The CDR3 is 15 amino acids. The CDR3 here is CASSYSGQGPYEQYF. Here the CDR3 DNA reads TGTGCCAGCAGTTACTCGGGGCAGGGTCCCTACGAGCAGTACTTC.

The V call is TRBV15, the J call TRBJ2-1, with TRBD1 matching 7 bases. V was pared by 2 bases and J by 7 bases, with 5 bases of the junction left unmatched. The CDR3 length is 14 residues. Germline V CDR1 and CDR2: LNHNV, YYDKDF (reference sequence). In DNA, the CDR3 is TGTGCCACCAGCAGACCTGACAGGGCTAATGAGCAGTTCTTC. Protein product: CATSRPDRANEQFF.

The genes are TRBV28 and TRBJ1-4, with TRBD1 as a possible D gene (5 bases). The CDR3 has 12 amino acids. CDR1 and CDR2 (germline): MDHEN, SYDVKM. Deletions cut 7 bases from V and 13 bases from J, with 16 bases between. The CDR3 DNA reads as TGTGCCAGCAACGGGGCAGGGAGAAGACTGTTTTTT. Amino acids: CASNGAGRRLFF.

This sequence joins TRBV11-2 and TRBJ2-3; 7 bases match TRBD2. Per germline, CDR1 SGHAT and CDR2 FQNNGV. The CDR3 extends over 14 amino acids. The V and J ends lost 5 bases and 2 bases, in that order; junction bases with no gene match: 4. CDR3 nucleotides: TGTGCCAGCAGCCTGACTAGCTTCACAGATACGCAGTATTTT. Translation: CASSLTSFTDTQYF. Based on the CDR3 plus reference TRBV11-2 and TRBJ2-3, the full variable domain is EAGVAQSPRYKIIEKRQSVAFWCNPISGHATLYWYQQILGQGPKLLIQFQNNGVVDDSQLPKDRFSAERLKGVDSTLKIQPAKLEDSAVYLCASSLTSFTDTQYFGPGTRLTVL.

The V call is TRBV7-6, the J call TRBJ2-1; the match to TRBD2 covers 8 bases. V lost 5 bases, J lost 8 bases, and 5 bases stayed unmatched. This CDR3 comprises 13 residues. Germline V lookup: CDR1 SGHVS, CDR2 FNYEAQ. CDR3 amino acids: CASSPGLAYEQFF. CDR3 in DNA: TGTGCCAGCAGCCCTGGACTAGCTTATGAGCAGTTCTTC.

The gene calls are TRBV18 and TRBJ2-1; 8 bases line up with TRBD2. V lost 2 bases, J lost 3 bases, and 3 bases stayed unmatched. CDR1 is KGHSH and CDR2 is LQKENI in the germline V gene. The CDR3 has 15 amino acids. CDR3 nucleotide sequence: TGTGCCAGCTCACCAGAGGGACTAGACTACAATGAGCAGTTCTTC. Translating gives CASSPEGLDYNEQFF.

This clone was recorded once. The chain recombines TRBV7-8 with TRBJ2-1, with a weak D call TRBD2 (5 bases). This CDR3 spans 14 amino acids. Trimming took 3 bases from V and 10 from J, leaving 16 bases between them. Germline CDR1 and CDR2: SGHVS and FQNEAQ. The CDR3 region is CASSFSDLGGEQFF. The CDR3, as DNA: TGTGCCAGCAGCTTTAGCGACCTCGGCGGGGAGCAGTTCTTC.

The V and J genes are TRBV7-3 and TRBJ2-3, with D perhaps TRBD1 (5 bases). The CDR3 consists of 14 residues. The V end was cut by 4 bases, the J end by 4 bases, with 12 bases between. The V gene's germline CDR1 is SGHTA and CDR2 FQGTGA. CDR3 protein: CASSSDRYSDTQYF. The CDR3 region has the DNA TGTGCCAGCAGCTCTGACAGATACTCAGATACGCAGTATTTT.

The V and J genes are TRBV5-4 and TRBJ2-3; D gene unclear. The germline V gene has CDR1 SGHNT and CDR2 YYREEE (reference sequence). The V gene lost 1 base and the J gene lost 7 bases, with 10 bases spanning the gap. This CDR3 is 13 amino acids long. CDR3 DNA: TGTGCCAGCAGCTTGCAGGTCCGAAATACGCAGTATTTT. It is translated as CASSLQVRNTQYF.

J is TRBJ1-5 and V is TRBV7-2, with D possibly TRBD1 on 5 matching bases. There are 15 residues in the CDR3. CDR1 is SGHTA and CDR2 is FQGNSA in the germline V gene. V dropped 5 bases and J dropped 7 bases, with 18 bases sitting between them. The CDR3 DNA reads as TGTGCCAGCAGCCCAGGGCGGTGGGATGGGCAGCCCCAGCATTTT. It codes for CASSPGRWDGQPQHF.

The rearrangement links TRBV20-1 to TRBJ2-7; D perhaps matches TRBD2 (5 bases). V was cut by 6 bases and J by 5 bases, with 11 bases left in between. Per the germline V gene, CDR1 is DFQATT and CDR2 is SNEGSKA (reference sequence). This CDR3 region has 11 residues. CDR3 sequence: CSAPRVHEQYF. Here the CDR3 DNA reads TGCAGTGCACCGAGGGTCCACGAGCAGTACTTC.

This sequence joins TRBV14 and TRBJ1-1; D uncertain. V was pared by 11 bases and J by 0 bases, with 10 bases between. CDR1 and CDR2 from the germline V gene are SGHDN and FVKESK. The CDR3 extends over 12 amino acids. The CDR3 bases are TGTGCCTGCTACTACTTGAACACTGAAGCTTTCTTT. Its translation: CACYYLNTEAFF.

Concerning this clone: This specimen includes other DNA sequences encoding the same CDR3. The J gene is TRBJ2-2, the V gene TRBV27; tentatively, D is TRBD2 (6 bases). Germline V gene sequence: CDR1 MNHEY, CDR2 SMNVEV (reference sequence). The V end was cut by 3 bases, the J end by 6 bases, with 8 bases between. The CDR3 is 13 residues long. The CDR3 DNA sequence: TGTGCCAGCAGTTTGGGGGGAGCCGGGGAGCTGTTTTTT. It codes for CASSLGGAGELFF.

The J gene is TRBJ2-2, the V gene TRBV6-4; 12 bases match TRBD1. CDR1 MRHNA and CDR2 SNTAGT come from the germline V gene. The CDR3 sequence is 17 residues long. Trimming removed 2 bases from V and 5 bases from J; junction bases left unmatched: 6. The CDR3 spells CASSDPGQGARTGELFF. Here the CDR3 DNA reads TGTGCCAGCAGTGACCCGGGACAGGGGGCGCGAACCGGGGAGCTGTTTTTT.

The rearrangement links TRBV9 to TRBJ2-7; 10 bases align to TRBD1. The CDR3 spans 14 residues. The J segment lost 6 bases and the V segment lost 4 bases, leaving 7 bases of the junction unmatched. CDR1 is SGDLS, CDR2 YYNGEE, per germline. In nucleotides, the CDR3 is TGTGCCAGCAGCTCCGGGACAGGGGTTACCGAGCAGTACTTC. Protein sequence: CASSSGTGVTEQYF.

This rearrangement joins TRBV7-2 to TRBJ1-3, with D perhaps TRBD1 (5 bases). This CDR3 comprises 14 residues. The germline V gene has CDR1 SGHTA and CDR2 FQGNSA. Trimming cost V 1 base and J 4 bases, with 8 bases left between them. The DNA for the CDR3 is TGTGCCAGCAGCTTAGTCGGACAAGGAAACACCATATATTTT. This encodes CASSLVGQGNTIYF.

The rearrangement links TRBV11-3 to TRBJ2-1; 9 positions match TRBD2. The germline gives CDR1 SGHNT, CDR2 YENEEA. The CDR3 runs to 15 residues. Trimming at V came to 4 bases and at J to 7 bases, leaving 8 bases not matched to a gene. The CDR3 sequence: CASSSRGREGNEQFF. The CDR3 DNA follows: TGTGCCAGCAGCTCGAGAGGGCGGGAGGGGAATGAGCAGTTCTTC.

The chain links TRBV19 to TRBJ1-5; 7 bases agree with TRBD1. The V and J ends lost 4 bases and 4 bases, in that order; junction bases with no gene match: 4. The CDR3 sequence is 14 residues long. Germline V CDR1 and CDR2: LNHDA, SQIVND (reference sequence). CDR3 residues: CASSRIQGNQPQHF. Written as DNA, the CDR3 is TGTGCCAGTAGTAGAATACAGGGGAATCAGCCCCAGCATTTT.

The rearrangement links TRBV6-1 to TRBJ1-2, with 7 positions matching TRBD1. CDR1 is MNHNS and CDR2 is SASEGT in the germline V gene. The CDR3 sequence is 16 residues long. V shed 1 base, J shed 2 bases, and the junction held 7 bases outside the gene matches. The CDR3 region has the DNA TGTGCCAGCAGTGAAGTGGGACAGCCACGCAACTATGGCTACACCTTC. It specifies CASSEVGQPRNYGYTF.

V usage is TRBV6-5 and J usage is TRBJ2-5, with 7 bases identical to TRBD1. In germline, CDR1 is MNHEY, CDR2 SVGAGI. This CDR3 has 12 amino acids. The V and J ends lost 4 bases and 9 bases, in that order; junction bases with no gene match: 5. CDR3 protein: CASSFHQGAQYF. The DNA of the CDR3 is TGTGCCAGCAGTTTTCACCAGGGGGCCCAGTACTTC.

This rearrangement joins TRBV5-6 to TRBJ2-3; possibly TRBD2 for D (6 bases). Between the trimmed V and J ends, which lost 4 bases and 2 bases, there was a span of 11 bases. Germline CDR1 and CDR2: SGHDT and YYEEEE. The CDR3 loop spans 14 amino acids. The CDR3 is CASSQAGVTDTQYF. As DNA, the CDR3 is TGTGCCAGCAGCCAAGCGGGTGTCACAGATACGCAGTATTTT.